The T cell receptor beta chain described here comes from a study of shared clonotypes between healthy human individuals. Produced via immunoSEQ multiplex PCR; TCRdb's table is partial and in-frame only. Found here are 1.5 million to 2.5 million clones, approximately 95% of them singletons; the top ten hold more than 0.9%. Germline V gene sequence: CDR1 SEHNR, CDR2 FQNEAQ (reference sequence). The V gene end was trimmed by 4 bases and the J gene end by 4 bases; junction bases not matched to a gene: 15. This CDR3 spans 18 amino acids. CD8 cells classed as naive were CD45RO-negative and positively selected for CCR7, excluding terminally differentiated effector memory CD45RA+ cells.

This receptor was taken from a young man in good health. The chain couples TRBV7-9 to TRBJ2-1; 8 nucleotides line up with TRBD2. Sample: naive CD8+ T cells sorted from blood. The CDR3 DNA sequence: TGTGCCAGCAGCTCACGCGCTGTTAGCGGGATCGGATACAATGAGCAGTTCTTC. Residues: CASSSRAVSGIGYNEQFF.